This T cell receptor (beta chain) was documented in a study of cytomegalovirus exposure and HLA in healthy donors. Points from the study as a whole: Cytomegalovirus status was reportedly diagnosed by the classifier with high sensitivity and specificity. Rare sequences made up most TCRs, while some public TCRs were found in many donors.

While the first cohort had hundreds of subjects, the donors belonged to the separate validation cohort of 120 subjects. Trimming removed 5 bases from V and 6 bases from J; junction bases left unmatched: 6. The V gene's germline CDR1 is MNHEY and CDR2 SMNVEV (reference sequence). The CDR3 length is 15 residues. Points on this clone: Its cognate antigen is unknown.

Profiled with immunoSEQ multiplex PCR; TCRdb holds only in-frame clones, not every one. Of around 250,000 clones in the sample, 90% were seen once. The V gene is TRBV27, the J gene TRBJ2-7; 14 bases align to TRBD2. Sequenced material: PBMCs. The clonotype was recovered from a woman between 18 and 29 years old in good health and CMV-seronegative. CDR3 bases: TGTGCCAGCAGTCCCGGGACTAGCGGGGGAGGCGAGCAGTACTTC. Its translation is CASSPGTSGGGEQYF.